This record looks at one T cell receptor (beta chain) sequence and its context. This entry is derived from a study of blood T cell repertoires in COVID-19. About the study: PBMCs, B-cell-depleted T cells, or T cells provided the cDNA or gDNA that made up the material.

TCRdb's copy holds only in-frame clones and misses some; the assay was immunoSEQ multiplex PCR. The sample includes around 400,000 clones, roughly 89% of them seen just once. Participant age was roughly 18 to 100 years, and participants resided in fewer than 30 US areas. The CDR3 runs to 12 residues. Germline lookup yields CDR1 MNHEY and CDR2 SVGAGI. V was clipped by 0 bases and J by 8 bases, with 6 bases between them. The chain links TRBV6-5 to TRBJ2-3; D ambiguous. Sequencing input: PBMCs or T cells enriched from blood (not recorded which). This TCR derives from a woman aged 25-40 years who had recovered from COVID-19. As DNA, the CDR3 is TGTGCCAGCAGTTACTCTTCGGGTACGCAGTATTTT. It specifies CASSYSSGTQYF.